Described below is a single TCR beta chain sequence and its context. Antigen unknown. The data derive from a study of cytomegalovirus exposure and HLA in healthy donors. Study background: It was reported in a later analysis that the roughly 120 validation repertoires used the same platform as the approximately 650 first-cohort repertoires. Notes on the study in general: A list of 164 TCR beta chains associated with cytomegalovirus was given. In vitro testing confirmed a few CMV-associated chains as specific for CMV antigens. Rarity marked most TCR sequences, yet some public TCRs occurred in many donors.

Germline CDR1 SEHNR, CDR2 FQNEAQ (reference sequence). V gave up 2 bases and J gave up 3 bases, with 16 bases separating them. This CDR3 is 16 amino acids long. Produced via immunoSEQ multiplex PCR; TCRdb's table is partial and in-frame only. The sample lists 110,000 or so clones; 88% were seen once. What was sequenced was PBMCs. The clonotype comes from a woman between 18 and 29 years old in good health and CMV-seronegative. V and J are TRBV7-9 and TRBJ1-2; possible D gene TRBD1, 5 bases. This CDR3 is CASSLRSARGDYGYTF. DNA for the CDR3: TGTGCCAGCAGCTTAAGGTCGGCGCGGGGGGACTATGGCTACACCTTC.